This TCR beta chain was retrieved from a study of PD-1 blockade in classical Hodgkin lymphoma. TCRdb keeps only in-frame clones here, not all; method: immunoSEQ multiplex PCR. Here the sample spans tens of thousands of clones, roughly 93% being singletons. Comments on this clone: As yet, its antigen is unknown.

The time point here: newly diagnosed, previously untreated cHL patient sample. CDR1 and CDR2 from the germline V gene are KGHSH and LQKENI. This CDR3 has 14 amino acids. Trimming cost V 3 bases and J 4 bases; bases outside gene matches: 1. Study observations and caveats: The origin of the repertoire differences remains undefined, with disease activity or prior therapy as possible causes. As was reported, newly diagnosed patients showed lower baseline TCR diversity than healthy donors did.

V is TRBV18 and J is TRBJ1-5; 9 bases align to TRBD1. The specimen sequenced was peripheral blood mononuclear cells (PBMCs). The TCR was taken from a human donor with classical Hodgkin lymphoma. In DNA, the CDR3 is TGTGCCAGCTCACCCGGGACAGGGAATCAGCCCCAGCATTTT. It yields the protein CASSPGTGNQPQHF.